One and the same sample provided the 23 T cell receptor beta chains below, sequenced in a study of patients and donors after allogeneic stem cell transplantation. TCRdb called the RT-PCR reads again in MiXCR, with one record for every CDR3 protein. The sample comprises 160,000 or so distinct CDR3 sequences, about a quarter of which are singletons, and roughly a quarter rests with the top ten. Sample: blood, either unsorted or a sorted T cell fraction (not recorded which). The receptors were gathered from a human donor who was either an allogeneic HSCT recipient or a stem cell or donor lymphocyte infusion donor (not recorded which). It is not recorded whose cells these are; they may come from a transplant donor.

The chain combines TRBV12-3 or TRBV12-4 with TRBJ2-2, with unresolved D. The CDR3 is 13 amino acids. The V and J ends lost 3 bases and 6 bases respectively, with 8 bases between them. The CDR3 spells CASSLGRAGELFF. DNA for the CDR3: TGTGCCAGCAGTTTGGGTCGAGCCGGGGAGCTGTTTTTT.

On this clonotype: At one end, the junction sequence differs from germline, possibly due to a read error. The chain has TRBV14 and TRBJ1-2, with 10 bases fitting TRBD1. Per the germline V gene, CDR1 is SGHDN and CDR2 is FVKESK. This CDR3 is built from 13 residues. The CDR3 is CASRMTGGYGHTF. The CDR3 bases are TGTGCCAGCAGGATGACAGGGGGCTATGGCCACACCTTC.

This chain joins TRBV9 and TRBJ2-2; D is unclear. This CDR3 has 14 residues. Germline CDR1 reads SGDLS; CDR2 reads YYNGEE. Trimming removed 3 bases at V and 3 bases at J, with 9 bases between. The CDR3 loop reads CASSAFGYTGELFF. Here the CDR3 DNA reads TGTGCCAGCAGCGCATTTGGGTACACCGGGGAGCTGTTTTTT. Variable domain in full (rest from reference TRBV9 and TRBJ2-2): DSGVTQTPKHLITATGQRVTLRCSPRSGDLSVYWYQQSLDQGLQFLIQYYNGEERAKGNILERFSAQQFPDLHSELNLSSLELGDSALYFCASSAFGYTGELFFGEGSRLTVL.

The chain carries TRBV9 and TRBJ1-2; D gene ambiguous. V lost 0 bases to trimming and J lost 6 bases, with 18 bases between them. This CDR3 has 16 amino acids. Germline V CDR1 and CDR2: SGDLS, YYNGEE. CDR3 loop: CASSVALPANLDGYTF. The CDR3 DNA is TGTGCCAGCAGCGTAGCACTGCCAGCCAACTTAGATGGCTACACCTTC.

This clonotype was seen only a few times. The V call is TRBV5-1, the J call TRBJ2-5; 8 nucleotides line up with TRBD1. V shed 4 bases, J shed 1 base, and the junction held 9 bases outside the gene matches. Germline V gene lookup returns CDR1 SGHRS and CDR2 YFSETQ. The CDR3 totals 16 residues. The CDR3, as DNA: TGCGCCAGCAGCACGCGCCGGGACAGGCTCCAAGAGACCCAGTACTTC. This encodes CASSTRRDRLQETQYF.

The chain uses TRBV12-3 or TRBV12-4 and TRBJ2-2, with D hard to call. The CDR3 runs to 16 residues. V lost 1 base and J lost 3, with 12 bases in between. The CDR3 reads CASSLELGLDTGELFF. The CDR3, as DNA: TGTGCCAGCAGTTTAGAGCTGGGTTTGGACACCGGGGAGCTGTTTTTT.

V and J are TRBV12-3 or TRBV12-4 and TRBJ1-2; D not resolved. Trimming cost V 3 bases and J 6 bases, with 11 bases left between them. The CDR3 runs to 13 residues. Written as DNA, the CDR3 is TGTGCCAGCAGTTTGGAGTTCTGGGATGGCTACACCTTC. Its translation: CASSLEFWDGYTF.

The chain joins TRBV2 to TRBJ2-2, with D hard to call. Germline V lookup: CDR1 SNHLY, CDR2 FYNNEI. This CDR3 is 14 amino acids long. Deletions cut 7 bases from V and 0 bases from J, with 9 bases between. CDR3 protein: CASTSITNTGELFF. In DNA form, the CDR3 reads TGTGCCAGCACTTCGATAACGAACACCGGGGAGCTGTTTTTT.

The rearrangement joins TRBV27 to TRBJ2-7, with D perhaps matching TRBD1 or TRBD2 (6 bases each). From germline, CDR1 is MNHEY and CDR2 SMNVEV (reference sequence). The CDR3 sequence is 15 residues long. The germline V and J ends were trimmed by 5 bases and 1 base, with 15 bases remaining between them. CDR3 in DNA: TGTGCCAGCAGTCCAGGGGCGGGAAGATCCTACGAGCAGTACTTC. Amino acid sequence: CASSPGAGRSYEQYF.

The chain is built from TRBV2 and TRBJ2-3; 7 nucleotides agree with TRBD1. CDR1 and CDR2 (germline): SNHLY, FYNNEI. The CDR3 runs 14 residues. The J segment lost 4 bases and the V segment lost 5 bases, leaving 6 bases of the junction unmatched. CDR3 region: CASSRQGSSDTQYF. The CDR3 DNA is TGTGCCAGCAGTCGACAGGGTTCGTCAGATACGCAGTATTTT. Using reference TRBV2 and TRBJ2-3 for the parts outside the CDR3, the full variable domain is EPEVTQTPSHQVTQMGQEVILRCVPISNHLYFYWYRQILGQKVEFLVSFYNNEISEKSEIFDDQFSVERPDGSNFTLKIRSTKLEDSAMYFCASSRQGSSDTQYFGPGTRLTVL.

This chain joins TRBV7-7 and TRBJ2-5; D may be TRBD1 (6 bases). Germline CDR1 reads SSHAT; CDR2 reads FNYEAQ (reference sequence). The CDR3 runs 15 residues. Trimming cost V 3 bases and J 3 bases, with 14 bases left between them. For the CDR3, the DNA is TGTGCCAGCAGCTTCCGGTGGACAGCAAAAGAGACCCAGTACTTC. It encodes CASSFRWTAKETQYF. The complete variable domain, with remaining parts taken from reference TRBV7-7 and TRBJ2-5, reads GAGVSQSPRYKVTKRGQDVTLRCDPISSHATLYWYQQALGQGPEFLTYFNYEAQPDKSGLPSDRFSAERPEGSISTLTIQRTEQRDSAMYRCASSFRWTAKETQYFGPGTRLLVL.

This clonotype has a count of ten or more. This rearrangement joins TRBV20-1 to TRBJ1-2, with 8 bases identical to TRBD1. Germline V CDR1 and CDR2: DFQATT, SNEGSKA (reference sequence). The CDR3 contains 15 residues. Trimming at V came to 5 bases and at J to 6 bases, leaving 14 bases not matched to a gene. Here the CDR3 DNA reads TGCAGTGCTCCTACGGACAGGGCCATTTGGAATGGCTACACCTTC. Translated: CSAPTDRAIWNGYTF.

The chain uses TRBV20-1 and TRBJ2-3; 13 bases agree with TRBD2. Germline-derived CDR1 and CDR2 are DFQATT and SNEGSKA (reference sequence). The CDR3 totals 15 residues. The ends lost 5 bases at V and 4 bases at J; junction bases unmatched: 6. The CDR3, as DNA: TGCAGTGCTCTCCTACTAGCGGGGGGGGCAGATACGCAGTATTTT. It translates to CSALLLAGGADTQYF.

The chain combines TRBV9 with TRBJ2-1, with D perhaps TRBD1 (6 bases). CDR3 length: 15 amino acids. Germline lookup yields CDR1 SGDLS and CDR2 YYNGEE. Trimming stripped 0 bases from V and 5 bases from J, with 12 bases between. The DNA of the CDR3 is TGTGCCAGCAGCGTAGATGCAGGGGTTCACAATGAGCAGTTCTTC. This sequence encodes CASSVDAGVHNEQFF.

The rearrangement joins TRBV4-1 to TRBJ1-2; the D is unclear. Trimming shortened V by 6 bases and J by 0 bases, and 11 bases separated the two germline ends. The CDR3 totals 14 residues. Per the germline V gene, CDR1 is MGHRA and CDR2 is YSYEKL. This CDR3 is CASSLGRSNYGYTF. CDR3 DNA sequence: TGCGCCAGCAGTTTGGGGAGATCTAACTATGGCTACACCTTC.

V usage is TRBV20-1 and J usage is TRBJ2-1, with D tentatively TRBD1 (6 bases). The CDR3 runs to 11 residues. V dropped 3 bases and J dropped 12 bases, with 12 bases sitting between them. From germline, CDR1 is DFQATT and CDR2 SNEGSKA (reference sequence). The CDR3 region has the DNA TGCAGTGCTAGCTGGACAGTATGGCAGTTCTTC. Protein sequence: CSASWTVWQFF.

The chain carries TRBV12-3 or TRBV12-4 and TRBJ2-1; 14 positions match TRBD2. This CDR3 has 16 amino acids. V lost 2 bases and J lost 7; bases outside the gene matches: 4. This CDR3 is CASSLLGLAGENEQFF. Written as DNA, the CDR3 is TGTGCCAGCAGTTTATTGGGACTAGCGGGAGAGAATGAGCAGTTCTTC.

This clonotype appeared a few times. The chain carries TRBV25-1 and TRBJ1-4; 11 bases map to TRBD1. Germline values: CDR1 MGHDK, CDR2 SYGVNS. The trim removed 1 base at V and 7 bases at J, leaving 5 bases unmatched. The CDR3 spans 16 residues. CDR3 nucleotides: TGTGCCAGCAGTGAATCTCCGGGACAGGGGGTTGAAAAACTGTTTTTT. Translated, it gives CASSESPGQGVEKLFF.

The chain joins TRBV12-3 or TRBV12-4 to TRBJ1-1; no definite D call. The V end was cut by 3 bases, the J end by 3 bases, with 8 bases between. CDR3 length equals 13 residues. CDR3 in DNA: TGTGCCAGCAGTTTTTTGGCCGACACTGAAGCTTTCTTT. This sequence encodes CASSFLADTEAFF.

The gene calls are TRBV6-5 and TRBJ2-3, with 7 bases identical to TRBD1. This CDR3 contains 12 residues. CDR1 and CDR2 (germline): MNHEY, SVGAGI. Trimming removed 4 bases from V and 7 bases from J; junction bases left unmatched: 2. The chain's CDR3 is CASSSRGYTQYF. The CDR3 DNA reads TGTGCCAGCAGTTCCAGGGGGTATACGCAGTATTTT.

In its sample, this clonotype was seen a few times. The V gene is TRBV16, the J gene TRBJ1-6; a weak D match, TRBD1 (6 bases). The CDR3 loop spans 15 amino acids. Germline V gives CDR1 KGHSY, CDR2 FQNENV. Trimming cost V 4 bases and J 8 bases, with 15 bases left between them. CDR3 bases: TGTGCCAGCAGCCTAATCTCGTACAGGGATTCACCCCTCCACTTT. This codes for CASSLISYRDSPLHF. Filled out from reference TRBV16 and TRBJ1-6, the complete variable domain reads GEEVAQTPKHLVRGEGQKAKLYCAPIKGHSYVFWYQQVLKNEFKFLISFQNENVFDETGMPKERFSAKCLPNSPCSLEIQATKLEDSAVYFCASSLISYRDSPLHFGNGTRLTVT.

This clonotype was recorded a few times. The genes are TRBV30 and TRBJ1-2, with a possible D match to TRBD1 (6 bases). The V gene lost 0 bases and the J gene lost 2 bases, with 13 bases spanning the gap. This CDR3 comprises 15 residues. The germline gives CDR1 GTSNPN, CDR2 SVGIG (reference sequence). In DNA, the CDR3 is TGTGCCTGGAGTGTATTAGGACAGCAGAACTATGGCTACACCTTC. This encodes CAWSVLGQQNYGYTF.

This clonotype was counted a few times. V is TRBV5-1 and J is TRBJ1-2; D might be TRBD1 (6 bases). The CDR3 covers 14 residues. Germline loops: CDR1 SGHRS, CDR2 YFSETQ. The V gene lost 0 bases and the J gene lost 4 bases, with 10 bases spanning the gap. The CDR3 DNA follows: TGCGCCAGCAGCTTGGACGGGACATCCTATGGCTACACCTTC. It codes for CASSLDGTSYGYTF.